What follows describes a single T cell receptor beta chain. This specimen comes from a study of blood T cell repertoires in COVID-19. This table comes from immunoSEQ multiplex PCR, and its TCRdb copy is limited to in-frame clones, with some not included. The sample carries about 310,000 clones, roughly 87% recorded once. The receptor was derived from a woman in her late teens or twenties who had recovered from COVID-19. Sequenced input: PBMCs or T cells enriched from blood (not recorded which).

The CDR3 reads CASSERQTNGYEQYF. CDR3 sequence (DNA): TGTGCCAGCAGTGAAAGACAGACGAACGGGTACGAGCAGTACTTC. The V gene is TRBV28, the J gene TRBJ2-7; D perhaps matches TRBD1 (5 bases). V was shortened by 5 bases and J by 4 bases, with 18 bases between the two germline ends. CDR3 size: 15 residues. In germline, CDR1 is MDHEN, CDR2 SYDVKM.